This entry lists 10 T cell receptor beta chains sequenced from one sample in a study of blood T cell repertoires in COVID-19. TCRdb keeps only in-frame clones here, not all; method: immunoSEQ multiplex PCR. The data contain 150,000 to 200,000 clones, 70% to 90% of them singletons. Sequencing input: peripheral blood. The receptor set was obtained from a man in his sixties with active or convalescent COVID-19.

J is TRBJ2-3 and V is TRBV7-9, with a possible D match to TRBD2 (5 bases). Germline CDR1 is SEHNR and CDR2 is FQNEAQ (reference sequence). There are 13 residues in the CDR3. Trimming took off 5 bases at V and 7 bases at J, with 13 bases between the two ends. The CDR3 is CASSAGPFYTQYF. CDR3 sequence (DNA): TGTGCCAGCAGCGCGGGCCCATTCTATACGCAGTATTTT.

CDR3 region: CASSLDRGTQYF. The CDR3 DNA reads TGTGCCAGCAGCCTCGACAGGGGAACGCAGTATTTT. The chain is built from TRBV7-3 and TRBJ2-3; TRBD1 agrees at 8 bases. In germline, CDR1 is SGHTA, CDR2 FQGTGA. This CDR3 region has 12 residues. V was clipped by 5 bases and J by 9 bases; unmatched bases: 4.

The V and J genes are TRBV9 and TRBJ2-6; 7 nucleotides match TRBD1. Per the germline V gene, CDR1 is SGDLS and CDR2 is YYNGEE. CDR3 length: 16 residues. Trimming took 0 bases from V and 2 from J; bases not matched to a gene: 2. The CDR3 region has the DNA TGTGCCAGCAGCGTAGTAGGGGGCGCTGGGGCCAACGTCCTGACTTTC. It codes for CASSVVGGAGANVLTF.

This clone is a singleton in its sample. The chain recombines TRBV9 with TRBJ2-3, with 10 bases aligning to TRBD2. With V trimmed by 3 bases and J by 2 bases, 3 bases remained unmatched. In germline, CDR1 is SGDLS, CDR2 YYNGEE. The CDR3 runs 15 residues. Here the CDR3 DNA reads TGTGCCAGCAGCGCTAGCGGGAGACACACAGATACGCAGTATTTT. The encoded protein is CASSASGRHTDTQYF.

This clone was found a few times. V and J are TRBV19 and TRBJ2-1; D is ambiguous. Trimming took off 3 bases at V and 0 bases at J, with 6 bases between the two ends. Germline values: CDR1 LNHDA, CDR2 SQIVND (reference sequence). The CDR3 has 14 amino acids. CDR3 in amino acids: CASSIKNSYNEQFF. The CDR3 bases are TGTGCCAGTAGTATCAAAAACTCCTACAATGAGCAGTTCTTC. Using reference TRBV19 and TRBJ2-1 for the parts outside the CDR3, the full variable domain is DGGITQSPKYLFRKEGQNVTLSCEQNLNHDAMYWYRQDPGQGLRLIYYSQIVNDFQKGDIAEGYSVSREKKESFPLTVTSAQKNPTAFYLCASSIKNSYNEQFFGPGTRLTVL.

The chain links TRBV5-1 to TRBJ2-1, with 8 bases lining up with TRBD2. The CDR3 totals 13 residues. The V gene's germline CDR1 is SGHRS and CDR2 YFSETQ. With 4 bases clipped from V and 6 bases from J, the junction kept 3 bases outside the gene matches. The CDR3 coding sequence is TGCGCCAGCAGCCCGGGACTAGTCAATGAGCAGTTCTTC. Protein sequence: CASSPGLVNEQFF.

The V call is TRBV2, the J call TRBJ1-5, with D perhaps matching TRBD1 (5 bases). V was cut by 1 base and J by 0 bases, with 7 bases left in between. Germline CDR1 reads SNHLY; CDR2 reads FYNNEI. The CDR3 is 15 amino acids. CDR3 in amino acids: CASSEEGNSNQPQHF. As DNA, the CDR3 is TGTGCCAGCAGTGAAGAGGGGAATAGCAATCAGCCCCAGCATTTT.

The J gene is TRBJ1-5, the V gene TRBV6-5; D uncertain. The V and J ends lost 8 bases and 2 bases respectively, with 7 bases between them. The CDR3 length is 12 residues. CDR1 MNHEY and CDR2 SVGAGI come from the germline V gene. CDR3 protein: CASGRRNQPQHF. CDR3 bases: TGTGCCAGCGGCAGGCGCAATCAGCCCCAGCATTTT.

The chain carries TRBV29-1 and TRBJ1-1, with D possibly matching TRBD1 (6 bases). The CDR3 extends over 12 amino acids. The germline CDR1 and CDR2 sequences are SQVTM and ANQGSEA. The V end was cut by 8 bases, the J end by 4 bases, with 14 bases between. The CDR3 nucleotides are TGCAGCACTAACAGGGACGGCACTGAAGCTTTCTTT. Amino acid sequence: CSTNRDGTEAFF.

The chain joins TRBV18 to TRBJ1-1; 8 positions match TRBD1. Trimming took 3 bases from V and 0 from J; bases not matched to a gene: 3. Germline CDR1 is KGHSH and CDR2 is LQKENI. The CDR3 loop spans 15 amino acids. CDR3 nucleotide sequence: TGTGCCAGCTCACCGTGGACAGGGCTGAACACTGAAGCTTTCTTT. Translation gives CASSPWTGLNTEAFF. The full variable domain, in which reference TRBV18 and TRBJ1-1 provide the parts outside the CDR3, is NAGVMQNPRHLVRRRGQEARLRCSPMKGHSHVYWYRQLPEEGLKFMVYLQKENIIDESGMPKERFSAEFPKEGPSILRIQQVVRGDSAAYFCASSPWTGLNTEAFFGQGTRLTVV.